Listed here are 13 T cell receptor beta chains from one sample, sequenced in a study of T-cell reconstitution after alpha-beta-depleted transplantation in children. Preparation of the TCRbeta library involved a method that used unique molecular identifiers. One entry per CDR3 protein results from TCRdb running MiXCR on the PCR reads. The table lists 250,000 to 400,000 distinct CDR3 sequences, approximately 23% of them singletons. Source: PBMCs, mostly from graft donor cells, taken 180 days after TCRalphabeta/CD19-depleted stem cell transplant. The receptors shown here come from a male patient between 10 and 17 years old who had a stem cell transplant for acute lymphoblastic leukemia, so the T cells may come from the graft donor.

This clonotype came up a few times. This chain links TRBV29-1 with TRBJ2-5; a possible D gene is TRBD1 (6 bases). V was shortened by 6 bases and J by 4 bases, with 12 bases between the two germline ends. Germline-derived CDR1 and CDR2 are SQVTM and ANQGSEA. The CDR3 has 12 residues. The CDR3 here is CSVRQGGETQYF. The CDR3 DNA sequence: TGCAGCGTCCGCCAAGGGGGAGAGACCCAGTACTTC.

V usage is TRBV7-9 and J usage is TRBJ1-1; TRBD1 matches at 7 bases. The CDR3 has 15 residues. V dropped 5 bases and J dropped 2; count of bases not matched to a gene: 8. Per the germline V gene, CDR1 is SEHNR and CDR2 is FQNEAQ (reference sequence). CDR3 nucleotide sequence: TGTGCCAGCAGCGAATACACAGGGGACAACACTGAAGCTTTCTTT. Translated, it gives CASSEYTGDNTEAFF.

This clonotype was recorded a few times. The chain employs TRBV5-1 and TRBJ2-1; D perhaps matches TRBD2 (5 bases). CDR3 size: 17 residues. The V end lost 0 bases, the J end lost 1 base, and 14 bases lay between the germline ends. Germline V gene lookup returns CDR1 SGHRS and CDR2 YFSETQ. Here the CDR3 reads CASSLGRGGPSYNEQFF. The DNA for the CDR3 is TGCGCCAGCAGCTTGGGACGCGGCGGGCCATCCTACAATGAGCAGTTCTTC.

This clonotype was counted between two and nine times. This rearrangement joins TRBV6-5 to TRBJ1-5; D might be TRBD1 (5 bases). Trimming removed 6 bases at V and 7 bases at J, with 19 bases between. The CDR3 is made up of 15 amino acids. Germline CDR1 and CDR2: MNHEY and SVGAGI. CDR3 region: CASSLNWGGEQPQHF. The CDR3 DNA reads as TGTGCCAGCAGCCTAAATTGGGGGGGAGAGCAGCCCCAGCATTTT.

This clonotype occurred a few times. The CDR3 DNA follows: TGTGCCAGCAGCCAGGGTCGGGGAGGTCAAGAGACCCAGTACTTC. It specifies CASSQGRGGQETQYF. The chain uses TRBV14 and TRBJ2-5, with a tentative D call TRBD2 (6 bases). The length of the CDR3 is 15 residues. CDR1 and CDR2 (germline): SGHDN, FVKESK. The V and J ends lost 3 bases and 2 bases respectively, with 13 bases between them.

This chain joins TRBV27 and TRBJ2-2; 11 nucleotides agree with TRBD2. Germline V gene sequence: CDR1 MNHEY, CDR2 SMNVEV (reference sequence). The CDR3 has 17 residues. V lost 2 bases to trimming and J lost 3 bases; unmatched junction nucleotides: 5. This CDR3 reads CASSLRASGRYTGELFF. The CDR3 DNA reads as TGTGCCAGCAGTTTAAGGGCTAGCGGGAGGTACACCGGGGAGCTGTTTTTT.

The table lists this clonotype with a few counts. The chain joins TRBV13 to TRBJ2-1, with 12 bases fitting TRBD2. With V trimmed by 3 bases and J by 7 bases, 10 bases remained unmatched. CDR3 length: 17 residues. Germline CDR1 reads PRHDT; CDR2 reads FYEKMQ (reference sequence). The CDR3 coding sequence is TGTGCCAGCAGCTTGCCCTCCACTAGCGGGAGGAGGAATGAGCAGTTCTTC. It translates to CASSLPSTSGRRNEQFF.

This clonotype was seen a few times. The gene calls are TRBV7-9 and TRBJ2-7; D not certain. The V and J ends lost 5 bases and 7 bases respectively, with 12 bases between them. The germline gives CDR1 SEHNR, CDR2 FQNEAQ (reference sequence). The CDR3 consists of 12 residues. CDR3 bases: TGTGCCAGCAGCCCCAATGTAAAAGAGCAGTACTTC. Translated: CASSPNVKEQYF.

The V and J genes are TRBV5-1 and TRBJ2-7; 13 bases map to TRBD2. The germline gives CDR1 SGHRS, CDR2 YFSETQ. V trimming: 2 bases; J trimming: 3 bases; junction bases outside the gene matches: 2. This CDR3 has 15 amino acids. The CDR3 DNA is TGCGCCAGCAGCTTACTAGCGGGAGGGCTCTACGAGCAGTACTTC. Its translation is CASSLLAGGLYEQYF. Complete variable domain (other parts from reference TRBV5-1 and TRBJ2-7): KAGVTQTPRYLIKTRGQQVTLSCSPISGHRSVSWYQQTPGQGLQFLFEYFSETQRNKGNFPGRFSGRQFSNSRSEMNVSTLELGDSALYLCASSLLAGGLYEQYFGPGTRLTVT.

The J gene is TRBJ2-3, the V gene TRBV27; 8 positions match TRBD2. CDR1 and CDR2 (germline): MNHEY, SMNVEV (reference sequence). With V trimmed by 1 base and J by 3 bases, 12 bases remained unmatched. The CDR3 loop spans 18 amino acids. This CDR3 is CASSLLLAVGGVTDTQYF. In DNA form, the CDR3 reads TGTGCCAGCAGTTTATTACTAGCGGTAGGGGGAGTAACAGATACGCAGTATTTT.

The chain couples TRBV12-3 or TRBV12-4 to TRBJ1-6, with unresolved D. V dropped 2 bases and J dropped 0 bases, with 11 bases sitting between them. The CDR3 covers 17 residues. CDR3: CASSLKGPFSYNSPLHF. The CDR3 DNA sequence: TGTGCCAGCAGTTTAAAGGGTCCGTTCTCCTATAATTCACCCCTCCACTTT.

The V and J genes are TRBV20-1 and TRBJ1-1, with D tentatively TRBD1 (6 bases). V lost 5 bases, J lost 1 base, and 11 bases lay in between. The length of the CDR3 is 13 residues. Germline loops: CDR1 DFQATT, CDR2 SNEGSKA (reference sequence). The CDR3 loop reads CSAGYRANTEAFF. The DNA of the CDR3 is TGCAGTGCTGGCTACAGGGCGAACACTGAAGCTTTCTTT.

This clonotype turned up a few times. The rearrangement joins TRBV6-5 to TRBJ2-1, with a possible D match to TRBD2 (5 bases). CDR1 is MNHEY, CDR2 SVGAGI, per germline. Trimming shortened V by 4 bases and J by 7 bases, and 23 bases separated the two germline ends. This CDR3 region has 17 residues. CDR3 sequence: CASSLRAGSFRGNEQFF. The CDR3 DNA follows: TGTGCCAGCAGTTTGCGGGCCGGTTCCTTCCGCGGGAATGAGCAGTTCTTC.